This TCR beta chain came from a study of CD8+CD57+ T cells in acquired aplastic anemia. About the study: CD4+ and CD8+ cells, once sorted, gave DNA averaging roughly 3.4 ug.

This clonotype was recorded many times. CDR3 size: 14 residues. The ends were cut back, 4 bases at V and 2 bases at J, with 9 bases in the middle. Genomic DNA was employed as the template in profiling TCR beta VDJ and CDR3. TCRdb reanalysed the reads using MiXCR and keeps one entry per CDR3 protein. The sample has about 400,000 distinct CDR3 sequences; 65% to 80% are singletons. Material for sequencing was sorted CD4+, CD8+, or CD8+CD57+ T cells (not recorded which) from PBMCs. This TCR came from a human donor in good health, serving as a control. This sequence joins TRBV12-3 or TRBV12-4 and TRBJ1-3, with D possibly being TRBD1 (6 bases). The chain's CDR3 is CASSSQGTGNTIYF. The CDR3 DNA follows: TGTGCCAGCAGTTCACAGGGAACTGGAAACACCATATATTTT.